The text below deals with one T cell receptor beta chain. The data were taken from a study of blood T cells in healthy people across ages. Sample-barcoded 5' priming and a J-beta primer mix drove a second PCR of 7 to 11 cycles. A single record per CDR3 protein comes from TCRdb applying MiXCR to the 5' RACE reads. In the table there are some 640,000 distinct CDR3 sequences, about 30% of which are singletons. V lost 0 bases and J lost 8, with 19 bases in between. Germline CDR1 is SNHLY and CDR2 is FYNNEI. There are 16 residues in the CDR3. The chain carries TRBV2 and TRBJ1-2; D possibly corresponds to TRBD1 (6 bases). This TCR derives from a woman over 75 in good health. What was sequenced was blood. In DNA, the CDR3 is TGTGCCAGCAGTGAAGCGCGTCGGGGGGCCCAGAAAGGCTACACCTTC. Translation gives CASSEARRGAQKGYTF.